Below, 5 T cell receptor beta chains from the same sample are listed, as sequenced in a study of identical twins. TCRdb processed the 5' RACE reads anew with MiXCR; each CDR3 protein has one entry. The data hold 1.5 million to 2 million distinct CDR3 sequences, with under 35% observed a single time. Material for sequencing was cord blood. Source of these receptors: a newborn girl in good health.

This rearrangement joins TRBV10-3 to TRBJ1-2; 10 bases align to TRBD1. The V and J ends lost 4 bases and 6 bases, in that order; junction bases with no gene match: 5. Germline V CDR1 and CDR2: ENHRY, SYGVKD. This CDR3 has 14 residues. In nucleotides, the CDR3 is TGTGCCATCAGTGCCGCGGGACAGGGGAATGGCTACACCTTC. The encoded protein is CAISAAGQGNGYTF.

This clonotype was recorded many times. For the CDR3, the DNA is TGCGCCAGCAGCTTCCAGGGGAATGAAAAACTGTTTTTT. It yields the protein CASSFQGNEKLFF. The V and J genes are TRBV5-1 and TRBJ1-4; possibly TRBD1 for D (6 bases). This CDR3 spans 13 amino acids. V lost 2 bases to trimming and J lost 5 bases, with 7 bases between them. The germline V gene encodes CDR1 SGHRS and CDR2 YFSETQ. The full variable domain, in which reference TRBV5-1 and TRBJ1-4 provide the parts outside the CDR3, is KAGVTQTPRYLIKTRGQQVTLSCSPISGHRSVSWYQQTPGQGLQFLFEYFSETQRNKGNFPGRFSGRQFSNSRSEMNVSTLELGDSALYLCASSFQGNEKLFFGSGTQLSVL.

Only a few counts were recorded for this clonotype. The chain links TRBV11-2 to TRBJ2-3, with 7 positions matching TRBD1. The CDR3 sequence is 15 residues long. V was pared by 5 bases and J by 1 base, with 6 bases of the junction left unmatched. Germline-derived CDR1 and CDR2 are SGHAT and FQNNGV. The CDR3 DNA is TGTGCCAGCAGCGACGGGGACAGCCGCACAGATACGCAGTATTTT. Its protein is CASSDGDSRTDTQYF. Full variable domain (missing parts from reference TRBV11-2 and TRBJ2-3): EAGVAQSPRYKIIEKRQSVAFWCNPISGHATLYWYQQILGQGPKLLIQFQNNGVVDDSQLPKDRFSAERLKGVDSTLKIQPAKLEDSAVYLCASSDGDSRTDTQYFGPGTRLTVL.

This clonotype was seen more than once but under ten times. The CDR3 sequence: CASSPLPPGHQTGGYTF. The CDR3 coding sequence is TGTGCCAGCTCACCACTTCCCCCGGGACATCAAACGGGCGGCTACACCTTC. The V gene is TRBV18, the J gene TRBJ1-2, with D perhaps matching TRBD1 (6 bases). V lost 1 base to trimming and J lost 8 bases, with 23 bases between them. CDR1 and CDR2 from the germline V gene are KGHSH and LQKENI. The CDR3 spans 17 residues.

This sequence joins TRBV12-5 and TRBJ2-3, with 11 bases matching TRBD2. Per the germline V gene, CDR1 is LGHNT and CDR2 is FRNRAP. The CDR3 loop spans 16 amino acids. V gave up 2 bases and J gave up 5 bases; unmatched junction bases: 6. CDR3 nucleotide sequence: TGTGCTAGTGGTTTGCCTCGCGGACTAGCGGGAGATACGCAGTATTTT. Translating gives CASGLPRGLAGDTQYF.